Listed below are T cell receptor beta chains from one sample, sequenced in a study of human T cells and chemical hapten exposure. TCRdb reprocessed the RACE reads via MiXCR and lists one record per CDR3 protein. The sample records 360,000 or so distinct CDR3 sequences, more than 5% being singletons. The sample in question was whole blood, obtained in connection with sensitization to the hapten diphenylcyclopropenone (DPC). These receptors were taken from a woman aged 18 to 35 with alopecia areata. Some clones in this sample may be carry-over from other donors' samples. Both conserved end residues are trimmed from each CDR3. Fields, in order: clone size, V gene, CDR3 protein. A clone size is listed for some rows: how often the clone was seen (once, few, many), or a class if it is expanded.

abundance: few
v_gene: TRBV27
CDR3aa: ASRRAPNQPQH

abundance: few
v_gene: TRBV28
CDR3aa: ASRSDRGIYEQY

abundance: -
v_gene: TRBV12-3/TRBV12-4
CDR3aa: ASSFALNTEAF

abundance: many
v_gene: TRBV7-9
CDR3aa: ASSPQDRVEYGYT

abundance: -
v_gene: TRBV10-3
CDR3aa: AISVNSPDTQY

abundance: -
v_gene: TRBV9
CDR3aa: ASSHSGGSNQPQH

abundance: -
v_gene: TRBV10-3
CDR3aa: AISEGGYNSPLH

abundance: few
v_gene: TRBV18
CDR3aa: ASSSDRQNEKLF

abundance: -
v_gene: TRBV6-5
CDR3aa: ASSYSPPGQASTDTQY

abundance: -
v_gene: TRBV3-1
CDR3aa: ASSHRDREHNQF

abundance: many
v_gene: TRBV12-5
CDR3aa: ASGMTENTEAF